One sample yielded the 23 T cell receptor beta chains listed below, sequenced in a study of shared T cell receptors in the human thymus. Assay: immunoSEQ multiplex PCR; the TCRdb copy retains only in-frame clones and omits some. The table lists hundreds of thousands of clones, over 75% of them singletons, with over 0.008% in the top ten. These same data were also listed under a study on human thymus T cells.

Sequencing used thymocytes. These receptors were obtained from a boy younger than two with a congenital heart defect.

This clone was picked up a small number of times. The V and J genes are TRBV15 and TRBJ2-6; no firm D call. The V and J ends lost 0 bases and 1 base respectively, with 10 bases between them. The CDR3 length is 17 residues. Looked up from germline, CDR1 is LNHNV and CDR2 is YYDKDF (reference sequence). CDR3 sequence: CATSRDLAESGANVLTF. The DNA for the CDR3 is TGTGCCACCAGCAGAGATCTCGCAGAATCTGGGGCCAACGTCCTGACTTTC.

V and J are TRBV6-1 and TRBJ1-1, with TRBD1 matching over 8 bases. V was pared by 3 bases and J by 1 base, with 4 bases of the junction left unmatched. Germline CDR1 MNHNS, CDR2 SASEGT. CDR3 length: 15 amino acids. The CDR3 sequence is CASSDRGLGNTEAFF. CDR3 DNA: TGTGCCAGCAGTGACAGGGGGCTAGGGAACACTGAAGCTTTCTTT.

V gene TRBV7-2 combines with J gene TRBJ1-2, with D possibly matching TRBD1 (6 bases). The V end lost 4 bases, the J end lost 0 bases, and 21 bases lay between the germline ends. This CDR3 region has 18 residues. Looked up from germline, CDR1 is SGHTA and CDR2 is FQGNSA. The chain's CDR3 is CASSSPTGLSYPNYGYTF. In nucleotides, the CDR3 is TGTGCCAGCAGCTCCCCGACAGGCCTTTCCTATCCTAACTATGGCTACACCTTC. Supplemented by reference TRBV7-2 and TRBJ1-2, the full variable domain reads GAGVSQSPSNKVTEKGKDVELRCDPISGHTALYWYRQSLGQGLEFLIYFQGNSAPDKSGLPSDRFSAERTGGSVSTLTIQRTQQEDSAVYLCASSSPTGLSYPNYGYTFGSGTRLTVV.

V usage is TRBV4-1 and J usage is TRBJ2-3, with D perhaps matching TRBD1 (6 bases). V shed 2 bases and J shed 2 bases, with 17 bases lying between them. In germline, CDR1 is MGHRA, CDR2 YSYEKL. The CDR3 covers 17 residues. The CDR3 loop reads CASSQPRTEQNTDTQYF. For the CDR3, the DNA is TGCGCCAGCAGCCAACCGCGGACAGAGCAAAACACAGATACGCAGTATTTT.

CDR3: CASSLWTGPRYEQYF. The DNA of the CDR3 is TGTGCCAGCAGCCTGTGGACAGGGCCAAGGTACGAGCAGTACTTC. The chain has TRBV11-2 and TRBJ2-7; 8 bases are a match to TRBD1. Germline V lookup: CDR1 SGHAT, CDR2 FQNNGV. CDR3 length: 15 amino acids. V was pared by 5 bases and J by 4 bases, with 10 bases of the junction left unmatched. The entire variable domain, with the rest obtained from reference TRBV11-2 and TRBJ2-7, is as follows: EAGVAQSPRYKIIEKRQSVAFWCNPISGHATLYWYQQILGQGPKLLIQFQNNGVVDDSQLPKDRFSAERLKGVDSTLKIQPAKLEDSAVYLCASSLWTGPRYEQYFGPGTRLTVT.

The gene calls are TRBV28 and TRBJ2-7; tentative D call: TRBD1 (6 bases). Germline CDR1 is MDHEN and CDR2 is SYDVKM. Trimming stripped 2 bases from V and 2 bases from J, with 19 bases between. This CDR3 contains 17 residues. The CDR3 nucleotides are TGTGCCAGCAGTTTAGGGCTGACAGCCAGGGGCCCCTACGAGCAGTACTTC. Translation gives CASSLGLTARGPYEQYF. The full variable domain, its missing parts supplied by reference TRBV28 and TRBJ2-7, is DVKVTQSSRYLVKRTGEKVFLECVQDMDHENMFWYRQDPGLGLRLIYFSYDVKMKEKGDIPEGYSVSREKKERFSLILESASTNQTSMYLCASSLGLTARGPYEQYFGPGTRLTVT.

The chain is built from TRBV19 and TRBJ1-2; 7 positions agree with TRBD1. Germline CDR1 LNHDA, CDR2 SQIVND (reference sequence). The CDR3 loop spans 12 amino acids. Trimming at V came to 11 bases and at J to 6 bases, leaving 9 bases not matched to a gene. DNA of the CDR3: TGTGCCGCCAAGGGACAGTGGAATGGCTACACCTTC. Translation gives CAAKGQWNGYTF.

The V gene is TRBV7-2, the J gene TRBJ2-1, with 7 positions matching TRBD1. V shed 3 bases, J shed 8 bases, and the junction held 7 bases outside the gene matches. Germline loops: CDR1 SGHTA, CDR2 FQGNSA. The CDR3 loop spans 14 amino acids. The CDR3 protein is CASSFDSTGDEQFF. CDR3 DNA sequence: TGTGCCAGCAGCTTCGATAGCACAGGGGATGAGCAGTTCTTC.

The J gene is TRBJ1-2, the V gene TRBV4-1; maybe TRBD1 (5 bases). CDR1 MGHRA and CDR2 YSYEKL come from the germline V gene. With 3 bases removed from V and 5 bases from J, the gap between germline ends came to 19 bases. This CDR3 has 16 residues. The CDR3 sequence is CASSHPAGNRLYGYTF. The CDR3 region has the DNA TGCGCCAGCAGCCACCCCGCAGGGAATCGGCTGTATGGCTACACCTTC.

The chain recombines TRBV5-1 with TRBJ2-5, with 11 bases fitting TRBD2. The CDR3 sequence is 18 residues long. V trimming: 4 bases; J trimming: 3 bases; junction bases outside the gene matches: 14. Per the germline V gene, CDR1 is SGHRS and CDR2 is YFSETQ. CDR3 sequence (DNA): TGCGCCAGCAGCCCAAACATAGCGGGGGGGCCTCAAAAAGAGACCCAGTACTTC. It yields the protein CASSPNIAGGPQKETQYF.

This CDR3 is CATSLAYEQYF. CDR3 coding DNA: TGCGCCACTTCACTTGCTTACGAGCAGTACTTC. The J gene is TRBJ2-7, the V gene TRBV10-2; no reliable D call. CDR3 length equals 11 residues. Trimming shortened V by 10 bases and J by 4 bases, and 11 bases separated the two germline ends. The V gene's germline CDR1 is WSHSY and CDR2 SAAADI.

V gene TRBV19 combines with J gene TRBJ1-4, with 7 bases that match TRBD1. This CDR3 contains 15 residues. The germline CDR1 and CDR2 sequences are LNHDA and SQIVND (reference sequence). Trimming took 5 bases from V and 6 from J; bases not matched to a gene: 9. CDR3 coding DNA: TGTGCCAGTAGTCGATCCGGGACAGACGATGAAAAACTGTTTTTT. Encoded protein: CASSRSGTDDEKLFF.

The chain links TRBV19 to TRBJ2-7, with 10 bases identical to TRBD1. CDR3 length: 14 amino acids. The germline V gene has CDR1 LNHDA and CDR2 SQIVND (reference sequence). The trim removed 6 bases at V and 6 bases at J, leaving 8 bases unmatched. The DNA of the CDR3 is TGTGCCAGTAGCGAGGGACAGGGGCGAGTCGAGCAGTACTTC. This encodes CASSEGQGRVEQYF.

This clone was recorded a few times. The chain joins TRBV15 to TRBJ1-6, with a possible D match to TRBD1 (6 bases). The CDR3 consists of 17 residues. The V end lost 3 bases, the J end lost 5 bases, and 17 bases lay between the germline ends. CDR1 and CDR2 from the germline V gene are LNHNV and YYDKDF (reference sequence). The CDR3 spells CATSSRQGPHNNSPLHF. The CDR3 nucleotides read TGTGCCACCAGCAGTAGGCAGGGGCCACATAATAATTCACCCCTCCACTTT.

The CDR3 spells CASSQVTSGGGFYEQYF. The DNA of the CDR3 is TGCGCCAGCAGCCAAGTGACTAGCGGGGGGGGGTTCTACGAGCAGTACTTC. The chain joins TRBV4-3 to TRBJ2-7; 14 bases are shared with TRBD2. The CDR3 length is 17 residues. The junction had 5 bases not matched to a gene; V was cut back by 1 base and J by 3 bases. Germline loops: CDR1 LGHNA, CDR2 YSLEER.

The rearrangement joins TRBV19 to TRBJ2-7; 10 bases line up with TRBD1. Germline CDR1 and CDR2: LNHDA and SQIVND (reference sequence). CDR3 length: 13 residues. V dropped 9 bases and J dropped 5; count of bases not matched to a gene: 7. The CDR3 protein is CASQGQGRNEQYF. The CDR3 region has the DNA TGTGCCAGCCAGGGACAGGGGAGAAACGAGCAGTACTTC.

The chain carries TRBV19 and TRBJ2-1; weak D call: TRBD1 (5 bases). Between the trimmed V and J ends, which lost 3 bases and 7 bases, there was a span of 16 bases. The CDR3 length is 15 residues. In germline, CDR1 is LNHDA, CDR2 SQIVND (reference sequence). DNA for the CDR3: TGTGCCAGTAGTATGAGGTCAGGGTTCGGAAATGAGCAGTTCTTC. Translation: CASSMRSGFGNEQFF.

The chain employs TRBV28 and TRBJ1-5; 7 nucleotides align to TRBD1. Unmatched junction bases numbered 9, after V lost 4 bases and J lost 6 bases. Looked up from germline, CDR1 is MDHEN and CDR2 is SYDVKM. The CDR3 has 15 residues. Here the CDR3 DNA reads TGTGCCAGCAGTTCCAACACAGGGGTGGGTCAGCCCCAGCATTTT. Its translation is CASSSNTGVGQPQHF.

The CDR3 DNA reads TGTGCCAGCAGCCAATTAGACAGGGCAAACAAAAACACTGAAGCTTTCTTT. It is translated as CASSQLDRANKNTEAFF. V usage is TRBV4-2 and J usage is TRBJ1-1, with 7 positions matching TRBD1. This CDR3 has 17 residues. Trimming removed 2 bases from V and 2 bases from J; junction bases left unmatched: 11. In germline, CDR1 is LGHNA, CDR2 YNFKEQ.

This clone was observed a single time. The J gene is TRBJ2-5, the V gene TRBV5-8; D gene uncertain. The germline gives CDR1 SGHTS, CDR2 YDEGEE. The CDR3 totals 13 residues. V gave up 0 bases and J gave up 5 bases, with 8 bases separating them. The CDR3 region is CASSLGPRETQYF. As DNA, the CDR3 is TGTGCCAGCAGCTTGGGTCCTCGGGAGACCCAGTACTTC.

This clone appeared a few times. This rearrangement joins TRBV28 to TRBJ2-7; 8 bases map to TRBD1. The CDR3 covers 15 residues. CDR1 MDHEN and CDR2 SYDVKM come from the germline V gene. Losses at the gene ends were 6 bases for V and 1 base for J; bases not matched to a gene: 8. The CDR3, as DNA: TGTGCCAGCAGCCCCTTGGGGGACAGGTCCTACGAGCAGTACTTC. This gives the protein CASSPLGDRSYEQYF.

This clone was counted between two and nine times. The DNA for the CDR3 is TGTGCCAGCAGTTCAAACAGGGGGAGGGGGTCCTACGAGCAGTACTTC. Translation gives CASSSNRGRGSYEQYF. The chain carries TRBV25-1 and TRBJ2-7; weak D call: TRBD1 (8 bases). CDR3 length: 16 residues. Germline CDR1 MGHDK, CDR2 SYGVNS. Trimming removed 5 bases from V and 1 base from J, with 18 bases in between.

The chain links TRBV7-6 to TRBJ2-1; 8 bases align to TRBD2. The germline CDR1 and CDR2 sequences are SGHVS and FNYEAQ. The CDR3 sequence is 16 residues long. The V segment lost 2 bases and the J segment 0 bases; nucleotides outside the gene matches: 3. The CDR3 here is CASSLIAGNSYNEQFF. For the CDR3, the DNA is TGTGCCAGCAGCTTAATAGCGGGGAACTCCTACAATGAGCAGTTCTTC.